These 11 T cell receptor beta chains share one sample of origin, sequenced in a study of blood T cell repertoires in COVID-19. TCRdb's copy holds only in-frame clones and misses some; the assay was immunoSEQ multiplex PCR. This table has over 25,000 clones, about four fifths appearing once. The sequenced sample consisted of peripheral blood. The receptors come from a man older than 75 with acute or convalescent COVID-19.

This chain links TRBV2 with TRBJ2-5, with 12 nucleotides matching TRBD2. The CDR3 has 15 residues. Germline V gene sequence: CDR1 SNHLY, CDR2 FYNNEI. The J segment lost 5 bases and the V segment lost 7 bases, leaving 8 bases of the junction unmatched. The CDR3 coding sequence is TGTGCCAGCAAGGGACTAGCGGGCGGGTTGGAGACCCAGTACTTC. Translating it yields CASKGLAGGLETQYF. The full variable domain, completed using reference TRBV2 and TRBJ2-5, is EPEVTQTPSHQVTQMGQEVILRCVPISNHLYFYWYRQILGQKVEFLVSFYNNEISEKSEIFDDQFSVERPDGSNFTLKIRSTKLEDSAMYFCASKGLAGGLETQYFGPGTRLLVL.

The rearrangement joins TRBV7-2 to TRBJ1-6; D is undetermined. CDR3 length: 12 residues. The V gene's germline CDR1 is SGHTA and CDR2 FQGNSA. V lost 5 bases, J lost 12 bases, and 11 bases lay in between. CDR3 loop: CASSESGLPLHF. CDR3 coding DNA: TGTGCCAGCAGCGAAAGCGGTCTACCCCTCCACTTT.

This clone was seen a few times. The J gene is TRBJ2-5, the V gene TRBV9; 8 bases match TRBD2. The trim removed 1 base at V and 3 bases at J, leaving 2 bases unmatched. Germline values: CDR1 SGDLS, CDR2 YYNGEE. The CDR3 has 14 amino acids. This CDR3 reads CASSVYSGEETQYF. CDR3 DNA: TGTGCCAGCAGCGTATATAGCGGGGAAGAGACCCAGTACTTC. The full variable domain, its missing parts supplied by reference TRBV9 and TRBJ2-5, is DSGVTQTPKHLITATGQRVTLRCSPRSGDLSVYWYQQSLDQGLQFLIQYYNGEERAKGNILERFSAQQFPDLHSELNLSSLELGDSALYFCASSVYSGEETQYFGPGTRLLVL.

V gene TRBV6-5 combines with J gene TRBJ1-2, with TRBD1 identical over 10 bases. V dropped 7 bases and J dropped 5; count of bases not matched to a gene: 7. CDR1 is MNHEY and CDR2 is SVGAGI in the germline V gene. CDR3 length equals 14 residues. This chain's CDR3 is CASIPDRGQYGYTF. The CDR3 coding sequence is TGTGCCAGCATACCAGACAGGGGGCAATATGGCTACACCTTC.

J is TRBJ1-3 and V is TRBV11-2; no definite D call. The length of the CDR3 is 13 residues. The V end lost 5 bases, the J end lost 4 bases, and 9 bases lay between the germline ends. Germline V gene lookup returns CDR1 SGHAT and CDR2 FQNNGV. The CDR3 nucleotides are TGTGCCAGCAGCCGCGAATTAGGAAACACCATATATTTT. As protein: CASSRELGNTIYF.

The genes are TRBV7-2 and TRBJ2-5; TRBD2 matches at 8 bases. Germline values: CDR1 SGHTA, CDR2 FQGNSA. V shed 8 bases, J shed 5 bases, and the junction held 7 bases outside the gene matches. The CDR3 consists of 13 residues. CDR3 bases: TGTGCCAGCGCAAACCGGGGGGGGGAGACCCAGTACTTC. Protein: CASANRGGETQYF. The full variable domain, its missing parts supplied by reference TRBV7-2 and TRBJ2-5, is GAGVSQSPSNKVTEKGKDVELRCDPISGHTALYWYRQSLGQGLEFLIYFQGNSAPDKSGLPSDRFSAERTGGSVSTLTIQRTQQEDSAVYLCASANRGGETQYFGPGTRLLVL.

The chain joins TRBV5-4 to TRBJ1-6; the D is unclear. V was shortened by 4 bases and J by 9 bases, with 14 bases between the two germline ends. The CDR3 runs to 14 residues. Per the germline V gene, CDR1 is SGHNT and CDR2 is YYREEE (reference sequence). CDR3 sequence (DNA): TGTGCCAGCAGCCCTGGCTCTCCGGGTTCACCCCTCCACTTT. Protein sequence: CASSPGSPGSPLHF.

This rearrangement joins TRBV11-2 to TRBJ2-5, with TRBD2 identical over 8 bases. Germline assignment: CDR1 SGHAT and CDR2 FQNNGV. The CDR3 is made up of 15 amino acids. Trimming at V came to 1 base and at J to 1 base, leaving 2 bases not matched to a gene. CDR3 sequence reads: CASSLGRGGQETQYF. In DNA, the CDR3 is TGTGCCAGCAGCTTAGGCCGGGGGGGCCAAGAGACCCAGTACTTC.

The gene calls are TRBV7-3 and TRBJ2-1, with 9 bases matching TRBD2. The V gene end was trimmed by 2 bases and the J gene end by 8 bases; junction bases not matched to a gene: 4. In germline, CDR1 is SGHTA, CDR2 FQGTGA. This CDR3 comprises 14 residues. Here the CDR3 reads CASSLGLAFDEQFF. CDR3 coding DNA: TGTGCCAGCAGCTTAGGACTAGCGTTCGATGAGCAGTTCTTC.

The chain uses TRBV7-3 and TRBJ2-1; D is ambiguous. Trimming stripped 5 bases from V and 5 bases from J, with 16 bases between. The CDR3 has 15 amino acids. Germline V CDR1 and CDR2: SGHTA, FQGTGA. CDR3 DNA sequence: TGTGCCAGCAGCCCGAGGTTTCCCGTGGACAATGAGCAGTTCTTC. Its protein is CASSPRFPVDNEQFF.

The chain recombines TRBV18 with TRBJ2-2, with a possible D match to TRBD2 (6 bases). CDR1 is KGHSH, CDR2 LQKENI, per germline. This CDR3 region has 16 residues. Trimming cost V 4 bases and J 7 bases, with 19 bases left between them. The CDR3 spells CASSRLDLATNGELFF. The CDR3 DNA follows: TGTGCCAGCTCACGATTGGACCTAGCGACGAACGGGGAGCTGTTTTTT.